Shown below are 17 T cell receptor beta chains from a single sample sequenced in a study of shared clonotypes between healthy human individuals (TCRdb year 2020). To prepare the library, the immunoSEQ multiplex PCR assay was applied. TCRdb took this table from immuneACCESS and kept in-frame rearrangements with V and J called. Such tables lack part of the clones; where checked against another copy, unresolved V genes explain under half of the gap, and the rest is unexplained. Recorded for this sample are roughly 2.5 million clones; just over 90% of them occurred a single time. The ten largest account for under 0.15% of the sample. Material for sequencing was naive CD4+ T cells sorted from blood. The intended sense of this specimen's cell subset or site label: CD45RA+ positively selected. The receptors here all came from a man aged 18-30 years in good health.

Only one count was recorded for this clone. The chain's CDR3 is CASSRDRANYGYTF. CDR3 nucleotides: TGTGCCAGCAGCCGGGACAGAGCTAACTATGGCTACACCTTC. The genes are TRBV7-9 and TRBJ1-2, with 7 nucleotides matching TRBD1. The CDR3 totals 14 residues. The V and J ends lost 5 bases and 0 bases, in that order; junction bases with no gene match: 3. CDR1 is SEHNR and CDR2 is FQNEAQ in the germline V gene (reference sequence). Full variable domain (remainder filled in from reference TRBV7-9 and TRBJ1-2): DTGVSQNPRHKITKRGQNVTFRCDPISEHNRLYWYRQTLGQGPEFLTYFQNEAQLEKSRLLSDRFSAERPKGSFSTLEIQRTEQGDSAMYLCASSRDRANYGYTFGSGTRLTVV.

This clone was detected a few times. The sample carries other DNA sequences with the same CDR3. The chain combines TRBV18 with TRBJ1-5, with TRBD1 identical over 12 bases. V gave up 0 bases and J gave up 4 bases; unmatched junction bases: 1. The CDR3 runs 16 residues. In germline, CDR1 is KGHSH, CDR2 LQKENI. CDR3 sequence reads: CASSPPGQGANQPQHF. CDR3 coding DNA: TGTGCCAGCTCACCACCGGGACAGGGGGCGAATCAGCCCCAGCATTTT.

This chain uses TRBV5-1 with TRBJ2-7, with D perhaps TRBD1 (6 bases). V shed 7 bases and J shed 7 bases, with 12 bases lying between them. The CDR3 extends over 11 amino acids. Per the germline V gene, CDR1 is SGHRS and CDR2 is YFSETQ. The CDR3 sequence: CASGSGTEQYF. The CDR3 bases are TGCGCCAGCGGATCAGGGACAGAGCAGTACTTC.

CDR3 region: CASSLVRGETQYF. The CDR3 region has the DNA TGTGCCAGCAGCTTAGTGAGAGGAGAGACCCAGTACTTC. V is TRBV7-6 and J is TRBJ2-5; D not certain. Between the trimmed V and J ends, which lost 1 base and 4 bases, there was a span of 7 bases. This CDR3 has 13 residues. CDR1 is SGHVS, CDR2 FNYEAQ, per germline.

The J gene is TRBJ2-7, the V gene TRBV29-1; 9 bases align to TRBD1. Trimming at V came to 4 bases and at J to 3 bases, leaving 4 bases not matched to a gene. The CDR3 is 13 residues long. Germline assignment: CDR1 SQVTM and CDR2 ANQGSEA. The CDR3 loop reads CSVGGQGRYEQYF. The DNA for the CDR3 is TGCAGCGTTGGAGGACAGGGGCGCTACGAGCAGTACTTC.

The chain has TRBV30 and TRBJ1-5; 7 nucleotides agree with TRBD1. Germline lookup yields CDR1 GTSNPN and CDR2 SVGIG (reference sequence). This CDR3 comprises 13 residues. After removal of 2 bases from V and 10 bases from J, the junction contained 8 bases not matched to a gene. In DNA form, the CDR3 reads TGTGCCTGGAGTAACGGACAGGCCGATCCCCAGCATTTT. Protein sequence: CAWSNGQADPQHF.

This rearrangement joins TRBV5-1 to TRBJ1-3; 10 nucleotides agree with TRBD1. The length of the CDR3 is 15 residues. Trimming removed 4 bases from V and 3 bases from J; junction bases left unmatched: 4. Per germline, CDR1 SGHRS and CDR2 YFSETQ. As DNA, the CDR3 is TGCGCCAGCAGCATCGGGACAGGGGATGGAAACACCATATATTTT. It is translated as CASSIGTGDGNTIYF. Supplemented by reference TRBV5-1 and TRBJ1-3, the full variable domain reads KAGVTQTPRYLIKTRGQQVTLSCSPISGHRSVSWYQQTPGQGLQFLFEYFSETQRNKGNFPGRFSGRQFSNSRSEMNVSTLELGDSALYLCASSIGTGDGNTIYFGEGSWLTVV.

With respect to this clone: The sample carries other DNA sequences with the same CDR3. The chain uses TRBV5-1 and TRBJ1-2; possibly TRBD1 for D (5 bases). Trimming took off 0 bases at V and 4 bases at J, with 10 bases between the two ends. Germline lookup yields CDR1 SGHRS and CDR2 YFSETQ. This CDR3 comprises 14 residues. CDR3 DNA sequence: TGCGCCAGCAGCTTGGCCGACGGGGGCTATGGCTACACCTTC. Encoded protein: CASSLADGGYGYTF.

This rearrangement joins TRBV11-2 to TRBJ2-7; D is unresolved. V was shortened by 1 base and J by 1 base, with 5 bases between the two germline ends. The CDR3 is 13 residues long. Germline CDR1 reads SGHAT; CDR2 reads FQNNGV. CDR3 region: CASSLVLSYEQYF. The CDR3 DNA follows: TGTGCCAGCAGCTTAGTGCTTTCCTACGAGCAGTACTTC.

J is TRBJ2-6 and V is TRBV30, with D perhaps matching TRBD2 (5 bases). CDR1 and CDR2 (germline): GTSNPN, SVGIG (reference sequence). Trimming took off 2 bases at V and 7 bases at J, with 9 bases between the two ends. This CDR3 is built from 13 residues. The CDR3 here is CAWSRGGANVLTF. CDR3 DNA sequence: TGTGCCTGGAGTCGAGGAGGAGCCAACGTCCTGACTTTC.

The CDR3 region is CATSWEVRPDTQYF. The CDR3, as DNA: TGTGCCACGTCGTGGGAGGTGCGACCAGATACGCAGTATTTT. V usage is TRBV6-6 and J usage is TRBJ2-3; weak D call: TRBD2 (6 bases). CDR1 is MNHNY and CDR2 is SVGAGI in the germline V gene (reference sequence). Trimming pared 10 bases from V and 4 bases from J, leaving 18 bases between. This CDR3 contains 14 residues.

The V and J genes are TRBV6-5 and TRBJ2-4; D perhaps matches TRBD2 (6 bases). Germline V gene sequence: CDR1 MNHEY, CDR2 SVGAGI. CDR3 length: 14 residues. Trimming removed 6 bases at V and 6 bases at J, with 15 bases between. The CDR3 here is CASSRMGGINIQYF. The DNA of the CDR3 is TGTGCCAGCAGCCGGATGGGGGGAATAAACATTCAGTACTTC.

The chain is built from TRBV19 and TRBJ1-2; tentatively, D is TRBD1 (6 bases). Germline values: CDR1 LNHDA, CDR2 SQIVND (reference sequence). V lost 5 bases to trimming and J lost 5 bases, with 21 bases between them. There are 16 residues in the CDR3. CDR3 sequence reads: CASSLWDTQRRYGYTF. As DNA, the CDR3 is TGTGCCAGTAGTTTATGGGACACACAACGAAGATATGGCTACACCTTC.

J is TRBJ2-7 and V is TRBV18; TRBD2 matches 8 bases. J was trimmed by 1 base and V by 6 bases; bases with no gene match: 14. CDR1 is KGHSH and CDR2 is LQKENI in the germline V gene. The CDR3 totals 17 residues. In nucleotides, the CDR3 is TGTGCCAGCTCCCTCACCGACCGGCGGGAGGTTTCCTACGAGCAGTACTTC. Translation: CASSLTDRREVSYEQYF.

CDR3: CASRGDRGRGNTIYF. For the CDR3, the DNA is TGTGCCAGCAGGGGGGACAGGGGGCGCGGAAACACCATATATTTT. The chain joins TRBV2 to TRBJ1-3, with 12 bases that match TRBD1. The germline V gene has CDR1 SNHLY and CDR2 FYNNEI. The trim removed 6 bases at V and 4 bases at J, leaving 4 bases unmatched. The CDR3 covers 15 residues.

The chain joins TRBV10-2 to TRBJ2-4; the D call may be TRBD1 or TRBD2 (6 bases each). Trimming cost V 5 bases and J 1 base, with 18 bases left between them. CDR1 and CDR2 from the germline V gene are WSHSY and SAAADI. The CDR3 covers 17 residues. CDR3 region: CASSPDLGGRAKNIQYF. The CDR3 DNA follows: TGCGCCAGCAGTCCCGATTTAGGGGGGCGCGCCAAAAACATTCAGTACTTC.

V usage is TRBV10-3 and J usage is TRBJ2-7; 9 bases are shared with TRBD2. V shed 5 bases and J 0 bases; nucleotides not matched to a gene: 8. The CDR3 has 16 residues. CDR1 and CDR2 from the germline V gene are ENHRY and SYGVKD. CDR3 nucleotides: TGTGCCATCAGTCCAAGGACTAGCGCGAGCTCCTACGAGCAGTACTTC. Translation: CAISPRTSASSYEQYF.